This note documents a single TCR beta chain sequence. Its antigen specificity is not known. Nothing much larger sits one base from this clone, and base qualities are not available. This entry belongs to a study of blood T cell repertoires in COVID-19 (dated by TCRdb to 2020 to 2022). In terms of the full investigation: Samples from collaborators originated in the United States, Italy and Spain and spanned both the acute and convalescent phases of COVID-19. The repertoires were released in a freely available public database meant as a resource for research on the immune response to SARS-CoV-2. The samples were drawn from the first 160 participants of the ongoing ImmuneRACE study and from under 1,500 subjects provided by 6 global collaborators. HLA class I and class II types, where available, came from metadata supplied by the sample provider rather than from assay-based typing. The material from the prospective study consisted of cDNA or gDNA derived from T cells, B-cell-depleted T cells, or PBMCs. The dataset comprised deeply sampled blood TCRbeta repertoires from subjects exposed to, actively infected with, or recovered from COVID-19. Sample metadata almost always included a de-identified subject ID, COVID-19 status, age in years and sex. Points the paper makes about the study in general: How much clinical and demographic metadata was included differed by source and by participant, and the metadata was provided uncurated.

The immunoSEQ Assay, a bias-controlled multiplex PCR, was used to amplify TCRbeta CDR3 regions from genomic DNA. From the authors' description of their analysis: Within the assay, amplification of reference gene primers was used to estimate how many nucleated cells each sample contained. Sequence reads were collapsed and filtered to measure the absolute abundance of every unique TCRbeta CDR3 rearrangement. For each sample, productive Simpson clonality was calculated by taking the square root of Simpson's diversity index across productive rearrangements. The clones in this table, taken by TCRdb from immuneACCESS, are in-frame only. Not every clone is retained; where verified, under half of the shortfall comes from an unresolved V gene, and the cause of the rest is unknown. V and J calls and clone size are copied from that table; D and trimming were computed from the DNA. In all, the sample holds 200,000 to 250,000 clones, and 80% to 90% of those were seen once. The ten largest account for 9.5% to 10% of the sample.

The collaborating institutions used their own protocols to collect whole blood in K2EDTA tubes. For TCRbeta analysis, collaborators shipped samples in one of three forms: frozen whole blood, isolated PBMCs, or DNA extracted from either of those sample types. Material: peripheral blood. This TCR came from a man between 45 and 60 years old with active or convalescent COVID-19.

The DNA reads as follows: TGTGCCAGCAGCTTAGATCGAGGGAACGGGGAGCTGTTTTTT. The translation is CASSLDRGNGELFF. The chain is encoded by TRBV11-3 joined to TRBJ2-2; matching of 5 bases hints at TRBD2 as the D gene. CDR1 SGHNT and CDR2 YENEEA were looked up in the germline V gene. V is clipped by 0 bases and J by 7 bases, and the sequence between their germline boundaries is 9 bases long. The CDR3, cysteine through phenylalanine, is 14 amino acids long. Only the CDR3 DNA is retained, 42 bases long and in frame from the first base.